This T cell receptor (beta chain) was recorded in a study of T cell changes during pregnancy in multiple sclerosis. The CDR3 runs 15 residues. Germline values: CDR1 SGHTA, CDR2 FQGNSA. Trimming took 5 bases from V and 3 from J, leaving 17 bases between them. Sequencing used immunoSEQ multiplex PCR; TCRdb keeps in-frame clones, though not all of them. This table holds tens of thousands of clones, more than 85% found once. The sequences come from peripheral blood, collected before pregnancy. The TCR sequence derives from a female donor with multiple sclerosis, enrolled in a pregnancy study. The V call is TRBV7-2, the J call TRBJ2-7; tentative D call: TRBD2 (6 bases). In DNA, the CDR3 is TGTGCCAGCAGCGACCGGTTTGGGGGGAGCTACGAGCAGTACTTC. It codes for CASSDRFGGSYEQYF.